The source of this T cell receptor beta chain is a study of CD8+ T cells in alopecia areata. Overall study findings and caveats: In lesional scalp, particularly from alopecia totalis/universalis, clonality was higher than in normal scalp. Sequencing of scalp tissue also captures the resident alphabeta T cells of normal skin. Possibly as an HLA-related effect, TCR sharing across patients appeared less clear than in mice.

Trimming took off 5 bases at V and 9 bases at J, with 13 bases between the two ends. Germline V gene lookup returns CDR1 GTSNPN and CDR2 SVGIG (reference sequence). The CDR3 runs 11 residues. Of note for this clone: Its antigen is undetermined.

cDNA reverse transcribed from extracted RNA served as the sequencing template. Sequencing was performed with immunoSEQ multiplex PCR; in TCRdb, only in-frame clones are kept and a portion is missing. The table has about 110,000 clones, 59% seen once; the top ten hold more than 20%. Sample: CD8+ T cells sorted from blood. The chain couples TRBV30 to TRBJ1-1; no clear D. The sequence was obtained from a human donor in good health. CDR3 nucleotides: TGTGCCTGGTCTAACGGCCATAAAGCTTTCTTT. Protein product: CAWSNGHKAFF.